Here is one T cell receptor (beta chain) with its context. Its antigen is not identified. This entry is derived from a study of cytomegalovirus exposure and HLA in healthy donors. Notes on the study in general: A later analysis showed HLA-associated TCR beta chains outstripping equally common others in clonal expansion. Some segments of the V type, notably TRBV6-2 and TRBV6-3, were excluded as indistinguishable.

CDR1 and CDR2 (germline): SEHNR, FQNEAQ (reference sequence). This CDR3 region has 19 residues. The ends were cut back, 4 bases at V and 4 bases at J, with 28 bases in the middle. PCR amplification relied on 60 Vbeta primers (plus 13 Jbeta primers). Methods used by the authors: In a later analysis, about 11 million of tens of millions of unique beta chains occurred in at least two donors. TCRdb's table, derived via immunoSEQ multiplex PCR, lists solely in-frame clones and lacks some. V and J calls and clone size are copied from that table; D and trimming were computed from the DNA. The data show around 150,000 clones, more than 65% seen once.

The receptor's source is a woman aged 40 to 50 in good health and CMV-seropositive. What was sequenced was PBMCs. The chain couples TRBV7-9 to TRBJ1-1; a weak D match, TRBD1 (6 bases). The CDR3 region is CASSWIGPISGKGVTEAFF. The CDR3 bases are TGTGCCAGCAGCTGGATTGGGCCTATTTCGGGGAAGGGGGTCACTGAAGCTTTCTTT.